The 30 T cell receptor beta chains below come from one sample, sequenced in a study of regulatory T cells in long-lasting Graves disease. According to the study, TCR beta libraries were built with iRepertoire HTBI primers and CDR3-region Arm-PCR. Using its own MiXCR run on the multiplex PCR reads, TCRdb lists one record per CDR3 protein. The sample holds 400,000 to 550,000 distinct CDR3 sequences, about 15% seen once. Time point: newly diagnosed GD, antithyroid drugs for less than 3 months. After RNA was extracted from PBMCs, the TCR library was made from it. These data also formed part of another study, on T cells in Graves' hyperthyroidism and ophthalmopathy.

This material consisted of peripheral blood mononuclear cells (PBMCs), taken at new diagnosis, from a patient treated with antithyroid drugs. These receptors were taken from a woman between 25 and 40 years old with Graves disease.

This clonotype was picked up many times. The CDR3 DNA reads TGCAGTGTTGGGGACAGGTCCTACTCCTACAATGAGCAGTTCTTC. This gives the protein CSVGDRSYSYNEQFF. The chain has TRBV20-1 and TRBJ2-1; 8 bases map to TRBD1. The CDR3 runs 15 residues. Trimming removed 7 bases from V and 0 bases from J; junction bases left unmatched: 8. From germline, CDR1 is DFQATT and CDR2 SNEGSKA (reference sequence).

This clonotype was seen repeatedly, ten times or more. DNA of the CDR3: TGTGCCAGCAGTGACGGGAGGGCTAGCACAGATACGCAGTATTTT. Translating it yields CASSDGRASTDTQYF. This chain links TRBV6-4 with TRBJ2-3; 7 nucleotides match TRBD2. The CDR3 loop spans 15 amino acids. Germline values: CDR1 MRHNA, CDR2 SNTAGT. With 2 bases clipped from V and 0 bases from J, the junction kept 2 bases outside the gene matches.

The chain links TRBV6-2 or TRBV6-3 to TRBJ1-2, with TRBD1 identical over 7 bases. J gave up 5 bases and V 2 bases, and 11 bases lay outside the gene matches. The CDR3 sequence is 16 residues long. Germline V CDR1 and CDR2: MNHEY, SVGEGT. CDR3 DNA: TGTGCCAGCAGTTACGGTTCTTGGACAGGCAAATATGGCTACACCTTC. Its protein product is CASSYGSWTGKYGYTF.

V gene TRBV2 combines with J gene TRBJ1-2; tentative D call: TRBD1 (6 bases). The CDR3 runs 14 residues. The V end was cut by 8 bases, the J end by 6 bases, with 19 bases between. Per germline, CDR1 SNHLY and CDR2 FYNNEI. CDR3 sequence: CASARGGSTDGYTF. In nucleotides, the CDR3 is TGTGCCAGCGCAAGGGGGGGTTCGACGGATGGCTACACCTTC. Based on the CDR3 plus reference TRBV2 and TRBJ1-2, the full variable domain is EPEVTQTPSHQVTQMGQEVILRCVPISNHLYFYWYRQILGQKVEFLVSFYNNEISEKSEIFDDQFSVERPDGSNFTLKIRSTKLEDSAMYFCASARGGSTDGYTFGSGTRLTVV.

This clonotype was picked up many times. The CDR3 region is CASSPGAHEKLFF. In DNA, the CDR3 is TGTGCCAGCAGTCCCGGGGCCCATGAAAAACTGTTTTTT. The V call is TRBV27, the J call TRBJ1-4; D might be TRBD1 (5 bases). V shed 5 bases and J shed 6 bases, with 10 bases lying between them. The germline CDR1 and CDR2 sequences are MNHEY and SMNVEV (reference sequence). The CDR3 covers 13 residues.

This clonotype was counted many times. This CDR3 reads CASSLKQGFDEQYF. CDR3 bases: TGTGCCAGCAGTCTTAAACAGGGGTTCGACGAGCAGTACTTC. The chain links TRBV27 to TRBJ2-7; 7 nucleotides agree with TRBD1. The CDR3 runs to 14 residues. Germline V gene sequence: CDR1 MNHEY, CDR2 SMNVEV (reference sequence). J gave up 5 bases and V 5 bases, and 9 bases lay outside the gene matches.

This clonotype was seen a handful of times. The V gene is TRBV28, the J gene TRBJ2-1; D is unresolved. Germline assignment: CDR1 MDHEN and CDR2 SYDVKM. Trimming removed 7 bases from V and 0 bases from J, with 7 bases in between. The CDR3 covers 13 residues. The CDR3 nucleotides are TGTGCCAGCACGGTCAGCTCCTACAATGAGCAGTTCTTC. Translating gives CASTVSSYNEQFF.

This clonotype showed up just a few times. The V and J genes are TRBV19 and TRBJ1-4; D not resolved. The CDR3 length is 13 residues. Per germline, CDR1 LNHDA and CDR2 SQIVND (reference sequence). The germline V and J ends were trimmed by 4 bases and 5 bases, with 8 bases remaining between them. The CDR3 DNA reads as TGTGCCAGTAGTAGGCAGTCGAATGAAAAACTGTTTTTT. Its translation: CASSRQSNEKLFF.

At least ten counts were recorded for this clonotype. This rearrangement joins TRBV3-1 to TRBJ2-5, with D possibly matching TRBD2 (6 bases). This CDR3 region has 14 residues. Per the germline V gene, CDR1 is LGHDT and CDR2 is YNNKEL (reference sequence). V lost 5 bases to trimming and J lost 2 bases, with 12 bases between them. CDR3 loop: CASSGAGNQETQYF. The CDR3 DNA sequence: TGTGCCAGCAGCGGGGCGGGAAATCAAGAGACCCAGTACTTC.

This clonotype was seen repeatedly, ten times or more. The chain combines TRBV6-1 with TRBJ1-6; TRBD1 aligns across 8 bases. J was trimmed by 7 bases and V by 7 bases; bases with no gene match: 9. CDR1 MNHNS and CDR2 SASEGT come from the germline V gene. CDR3 length: 15 residues. The CDR3 reads CASNVGAGGNSPLHF. In DNA form, the CDR3 reads TGTGCCAGCAACGTAGGAGCAGGGGGCAATTCACCCCTCCACTTT.

The chain couples TRBV20-1 to TRBJ2-7; TRBD1 aligns across 12 bases. The J segment lost 6 bases and the V segment lost 6 bases, leaving 6 bases of the junction unmatched. The V gene's germline CDR1 is DFQATT and CDR2 SNEGSKA (reference sequence). The CDR3 length is 13 residues. CDR3 amino acids: CSAPGQGASEQYF. The CDR3 region has the DNA TGCAGTGCCCCGGGACAGGGGGCAAGCGAGCAGTACTTC.

This clonotype was observed at least ten times. The V and J genes are TRBV28 and TRBJ1-4, with 8 positions matching TRBD1. From germline, CDR1 is MDHEN and CDR2 SYDVKM. Trimming at V came to 6 bases and at J to 7 bases, leaving 7 bases not matched to a gene. The CDR3 contains 14 residues. The CDR3 here is CASSRGQGGEKLFF. The CDR3 coding sequence is TGTGCCAGCAGCCGAGGACAGGGAGGTGAAAAACTGTTTTTT.

The rearrangement uses TRBV6-5 and TRBJ1-1; 11 nucleotides agree with TRBD1. V lost 2 bases, J lost 1 base, and 6 bases stayed unmatched. From germline, CDR1 is MNHEY and CDR2 SVGAGI. The CDR3 has 17 residues. CDR3 coding DNA: TGTGCCAGCAGTTACAGCTGGACAGGGGGCACGAACACTGAAGCTTTCTTT. It yields the protein CASSYSWTGGTNTEAFF.

This clonotype came up many times. The gene calls are TRBV28 and TRBJ2-1; 7 bases agree with TRBD2. The germline CDR1 and CDR2 sequences are MDHEN and SYDVKM. This CDR3 has 17 amino acids. Trimming took 5 bases from V and 7 from J; bases not matched to a gene: 17. The CDR3 bases are TGTGCCAGCAGTATCGCCCTCCCGGGACTACTTTGGAATGAGCAGTTCTTC. Translating it yields CASSIALPGLLWNEQFF.

Note on this clonotype: A much larger clone sits a single nucleotide away, making a read error possible. The V and J genes are TRBV20-1 and TRBJ1-1, with a possible D match to TRBD1 (6 bases). V was cut by 7 bases and J by 3 bases, with 21 bases left in between. This CDR3 has 15 amino acids. Germline V gene lookup returns CDR1 DFQATT and CDR2 SNEGSKA (reference sequence). CDR3 sequence (DNA): TGCAGTGTTAGCCGACCGACAGGATTTGACACTGAAGCTTTCTTT. Translating it yields CSVSRPTGFDTEAFF.

This clonotype was recorded at least ten times. V usage is TRBV13 and J usage is TRBJ2-1; 9 nucleotides line up with TRBD2. The CDR3 length is 15 residues. The germline gives CDR1 PRHDT, CDR2 FYEKMQ (reference sequence). Trimming removed 5 bases from V and 2 bases from J; junction bases left unmatched: 4. The CDR3 reads CASSPRGGTYNEQFF. The CDR3 DNA sequence: TGTGCCAGCAGCCCGCGGGGGGGGACCTACAATGAGCAGTTCTTC.

This clonotype was detected many times. The J gene is TRBJ2-7, the V gene TRBV7-2; D tentatively reads TRBD1 or TRBD2 (7 bases each). V was clipped by 6 bases and J by 0 bases, with 12 bases between them. CDR3 size: 14 residues. CDR1 and CDR2 from the germline V gene are SGHTA and FQGNSA. The CDR3 protein is CASRPGGGSYEQYF. In DNA form, the CDR3 reads TGTGCCAGCAGACCAGGGGGGGGCTCCTACGAGCAGTACTTC.

This clonotype has a count of ten or more. The chain combines TRBV27 with TRBJ2-1; D ambiguous. The germline gives CDR1 MNHEY, CDR2 SMNVEV (reference sequence). V dropped 4 bases and J dropped 0 bases, with 10 bases sitting between them. The CDR3 loop spans 15 amino acids. DNA for the CDR3: TGTGCCAGCAGTTATGCAGGACGCTCCTACAATGAGCAGTTCTTC. Residues: CASSYAGRSYNEQFF.

The chain employs TRBV27 and TRBJ2-1; the D gene is possibly TRBD1 (6 bases). Trimming left V 4 bases short and J 2 bases short, with 15 bases between. Germline V CDR1 and CDR2: MNHEY, SMNVEV (reference sequence). The CDR3 sequence is 16 residues long. In nucleotides, the CDR3 is TGTGCCAGCAGTTACCAGGGGCCTCTGACCTACAATGAGCAGTTCTTC. Translating gives CASSYQGPLTYNEQFF.

The CDR3 DNA reads as TGTGCCAGCAGCCAATTATTTAAGGGGTCGAGGAACACTGAAGCTTTCTTT. It translates to CASSQLFKGSRNTEAFF. The chain couples TRBV3-1 to TRBJ1-1; D possibly corresponds to TRBD1 (5 bases). V gave up 2 bases and J gave up 1 base, with 17 bases separating them. Germline CDR1 LGHDT, CDR2 YNNKEL (reference sequence). This CDR3 spans 17 amino acids.

This clonotype was recorded a few times. The V call is TRBV27, the J call TRBJ2-3; 10 bases match TRBD1. The junction had 6 bases not matched to a gene; V was cut back by 0 bases and J by 6 bases. Germline values: CDR1 MNHEY, CDR2 SMNVEV (reference sequence). The CDR3 runs to 16 residues. The CDR3 reads CASSLSPGQGRDTQYF. Here the CDR3 DNA reads TGTGCCAGCAGTTTATCACCGGGACAGGGGAGGGATACGCAGTATTTT.

In this sample, this clonotype turned up many times. V gene TRBV20-1 combines with J gene TRBJ2-1; no clear D. The CDR3 covers 11 residues. V dropped 0 bases and J dropped 11 bases, with 8 bases sitting between them. Germline V gene data show CDR1 as DFQATT and CDR2 as SNEGSKA (reference sequence). The CDR3 reads CSAREGKQQFF. The CDR3 DNA is TGCAGTGCTAGAGAGGGAAAACAGCAGTTCTTC.

J is TRBJ2-5 and V is TRBV2; the match to TRBD1 covers 9 bases. J lost 5 bases, V lost 7 bases, and 8 bases had no gene match. The CDR3 runs 14 residues. Looked up from germline, CDR1 is SNHLY and CDR2 is FYNNEI. The CDR3 nucleotides are TGTGCCAGCACCGGACAGGGGTTGGGTGAGACCCAGTACTTC. Residues: CASTGQGLGETQYF.

This clonotype came up many times. The genes are TRBV11-3 and TRBJ2-1; 10 nucleotides align to TRBD2. The CDR3 extends over 14 amino acids. V gave up 5 bases and J gave up 9 bases; unmatched junction bases: 7. Germline V CDR1 and CDR2: SGHNT, YENEEA. CDR3 nucleotide sequence: TGTGCCAGCAGCACGGGACTAGCGCTAGGTGAGCAGTTCTTC. Residues: CASSTGLALGEQFF.

This clonotype has at least ten counts. CDR3 amino acids: CASMGAPYNEQFF. The CDR3 coding sequence is TGTGCCAGCATGGGGGCCCCCTACAATGAGCAGTTCTTC. The rearrangement uses TRBV28 and TRBJ2-1; tentatively, D is TRBD1 (6 bases). The CDR3 is 13 residues long. Germline V gene data show CDR1 as MDHEN and CDR2 as SYDVKM. The germline V and J ends were trimmed by 7 bases and 2 bases, with 9 bases remaining between them.

In regard to this clonotype: Since a far larger clone is one base different, this is likely a read error. This CDR3 reads CASSLAGVPSYEQFF. CDR3 coding DNA: TGCGCCAGCAGCTTGGCAGGGGTCCCCTCCTACGAGCAGTTCTTC. The chain uses TRBV5-1 and TRBJ2-1; D might be TRBD1 (6 bases). Germline loops: CDR1 SGHRS, CDR2 YFSETQ. V gave up 0 bases and J gave up 10 bases, with 17 bases separating them. The CDR3 extends over 15 amino acids.

The V gene is TRBV13, the J gene TRBJ1-5, with D unclear. The germline gives CDR1 PRHDT, CDR2 FYEKMQ (reference sequence). V shed 5 bases and J shed 8 bases, with 13 bases lying between them. The CDR3 has 13 residues. The CDR3 loop reads CASSIGPTKPQHF. DNA of the CDR3: TGTGCCAGCAGCATCGGGCCGACCAAGCCCCAGCATTTT.

Of note for this clonotype: A far larger clone is one base from this, pointing to a likely read error. The rearrangement uses TRBV7-9 and TRBJ2-7; the D call may be TRBD1 or TRBD2 (5 bases each). V was shortened by 3 bases and J by 7 bases, with 16 bases between the two germline ends. CDR3 length equals 14 residues. In germline, CDR1 is SEHNR, CDR2 FQNEAQ (reference sequence). The CDR3 loop reads CASSFYGANNEQYF. In DNA, the CDR3 is TGTGCCAGCAGCTTCTACGGGGCTAACAATGAGCAGTACTTC.

The chain carries TRBV6-1 and TRBJ2-6, with no clear D. This CDR3 has 16 residues. The V end lost 7 bases, the J end lost 0 bases, and 13 bases lay between the germline ends. Per the germline V gene, CDR1 is MNHNS and CDR2 is SASEGT. This CDR3 is CASKQRVNSGANVLTF. The CDR3 region has the DNA TGTGCCAGCAAACAGAGAGTAAACTCTGGGGCCAACGTCCTGACTTTC.

In this sample, this clonotype turned up many times. The CDR3 here is CAISESGLGLAGRNEQYF. The CDR3 DNA reads as TGTGCCATCAGTGAGTCTGGATTGGGACTAGCGGGAAGGAACGAGCAGTACTTC. The chain has TRBV10-3 and TRBJ2-7; the match to TRBD2 covers 13 bases. V was clipped by 0 bases and J by 5 bases; unmatched bases: 10. CDR3 length equals 18 residues. CDR1 and CDR2 (germline): ENHRY, SYGVKD.